This entry lists 20 T cell receptor beta chains sequenced from one sample in a study of T-cell memory formation after mild COVID-19. TCRdb fed the 5' RACE reads into MiXCR, producing one record per CDR3 protein. The data contain some 450,000 distinct CDR3 sequences, around 18% of them seen just once; the ten biggest clones take up around 8%. What was sequenced was PBMCs or a T cell subset sorted from them (not recorded which). Source of these receptors: an adult woman who had mild COVID-19 (a few samples of this study predate the infection). Cell type and time point are not known.

This rearrangement joins TRBV9 to TRBJ2-2, with D possibly being TRBD1 or TRBD2 (5 bases each). CDR1 and CDR2 (germline): SGDLS, YYNGEE. V lost 5 bases and J 4 bases, leaving 12 bases between the germline ends. The CDR3 sequence is 14 residues long. The CDR3 loop reads CASRPGTGTGELFF. The CDR3 DNA reads TGTGCCAGCAGGCCTGGGACGGGCACCGGGGAGCTGTTTTTT.

The V and J genes are TRBV5-1 and TRBJ1-1; 8 bases align to TRBD1. Germline V gene data show CDR1 as SGHRS and CDR2 as YFSETQ. V dropped 9 bases and J dropped 4; count of bases not matched to a gene: 14. This CDR3 is 15 amino acids long. CDR3: CATKIVPGGGTEAFF. CDR3 bases: TGCGCCACCAAAATCGTTCCAGGGGGCGGCACTGAAGCTTTCTTT.

The chain is built from TRBV9 and TRBJ1-4, with D perhaps TRBD1 (6 bases). The germline CDR1 and CDR2 sequences are SGDLS and YYNGEE. The CDR3 extends over 14 amino acids. Trimming took off 3 bases at V and 6 bases at J, with 12 bases between the two ends. The CDR3 reads CASSARAGDEKLFF. DNA of the CDR3: TGTGCCAGCAGCGCGAGGGCAGGGGATGAAAAACTGTTTTTT. Full variable domain (rest looked up from reference TRBV9 and TRBJ1-4): DSGVTQTPKHLITATGQRVTLRCSPRSGDLSVYWYQQSLDQGLQFLIQYYNGEERAKGNILERFSAQQFPDLHSELNLSSLELGDSALYFCASSARAGDEKLFFGSGTQLSVL.

This clonotype has at least ten counts. The junction shows a germline mismatch at one end, possibly a read error. The rearrangement links TRBV5-1 to TRBJ2-3, with D perhaps matching TRBD1 (6 bases). The CDR3 spans 12 residues. Germline V gene data show CDR1 as SGHRS and CDR2 as YFSETQ. The DNA of the CDR3 is TGTGCCAGCAGTAGGGGGACAGATACGCAGTATTTT. Translated, it gives CASSRGTDTQYF.

The sample holds a few counts of this clonotype. The V call is TRBV30, the J call TRBJ2-7; D ambiguous. Between the trimmed V and J ends, which lost 0 bases and 9 bases, there was a span of 9 bases. This CDR3 is built from 11 residues. The germline gives CDR1 GTSNPN, CDR2 SVGIG (reference sequence). The CDR3 here is CAWSVQIRQYF. CDR3 nucleotide sequence: TGTGCCTGGAGTGTACAGATACGGCAGTACTTC.

There are many counts of this clonotype. The V gene is TRBV28, the J gene TRBJ1-1; no reliable D call. The V and J ends lost 7 bases and 1 base respectively, with 22 bases between them. Germline V gene lookup returns CDR1 MDHEN and CDR2 SYDVKM. The CDR3 extends over 17 amino acids. CDR3 in DNA: TGTGCCAGCACCAAAACATTAGACACCCGATGGAACACTGAAGCTTTCTTT. It is translated as CASTKTLDTRWNTEAFF.

The CDR3, as DNA: TGTGCCAGCAGTGAACCGGGGGGGACCACAGATACGCAGTATTTT. Encoded protein: CASSEPGGTTDTQYF. This chain uses TRBV6-1 with TRBJ2-3; 8 positions agree with TRBD2. This CDR3 comprises 15 residues. Trimming cost V 2 bases and J 2 bases; bases outside gene matches: 3. The germline gives CDR1 MNHNS, CDR2 SASEGT.

In its sample, this clonotype was seen a few times. One junction end does not reproduce the germline sequence, and a read error may be involved. The chain joins TRBV25-1 to TRBJ2-1; the D gene is possibly TRBD1 (6 bases). This CDR3 has 15 amino acids. Germline V gene data show CDR1 as MGHDK and CDR2 as SYGVNS. DNA of the CDR3: TGTGCCAGCAGTGATCCGCGGCAATCCGGGACAATTAGGGCCTTC. It is translated as CASSDPRQSGTIRAF.

This clonotype has ten or more counts. The V gene is TRBV7-2, the J gene TRBJ1-3, with D unclear. Germline CDR1 and CDR2: SGHTA and FQGNSA. Trimming removed 2 bases at V and 0 bases at J, with 14 bases between. CDR3 length: 17 amino acids. CDR3 nucleotide sequence: TGTGCCAGCAGCTTATCGTCCACGGATAGCTCTGGAAACACCATATATTTT. Its translation: CASSLSSTDSSGNTIYF.

The CDR3 loop is CSARYAGQGSIGRTEAFF. The CDR3 region has the DNA TGCAGTGCTAGATACGCCGGACAGGGTAGTATAGGACGGACTGAAGCTTTCTTT. This chain links TRBV20-1 with TRBJ1-1; 8 bases match TRBD1. The germline V gene has CDR1 DFQATT and CDR2 SNEGSKA (reference sequence). Losses at the gene ends were 2 bases for V and 5 bases for J; bases not matched to a gene: 19. The CDR3 totals 18 residues.

Ten or more counts support this clonotype. V and J are TRBV19 and TRBJ2-7; 11 bases map to TRBD2. V lost 8 bases, J lost 1 base, and 1 base stayed unmatched. The CDR3 is 13 amino acids. Germline V lookup: CDR1 LNHDA, CDR2 SQIVND (reference sequence). In DNA, the CDR3 is TGTGCCAGTCGGACTAGCGGGTCCTACGAGCAGTACTTC. Protein sequence: CASRTSGSYEQYF.

The chain employs TRBV7-6 and TRBJ2-7; 7 nucleotides align to TRBD1. This CDR3 has 16 amino acids. Germline V gene sequence: CDR1 SGHVS, CDR2 FNYEAQ. The trim removed 1 base at V and 1 base at J, leaving 7 bases unmatched. The CDR3 is CASSLEPSTGSYEQYF. CDR3 bases: TGTGCCAGCAGCTTAGAGCCCTCGACAGGGTCCTACGAGCAGTACTTC.

As regards this clonotype: A read error may be the cause here, since a much bigger clone is one base away. The V call is TRBV20-1, the J call TRBJ1-1; TRBD1 is a possible D gene (5 bases). There are 13 residues in the CDR3. Between the trimmed V and J ends, which lost 5 bases and 4 bases, there was a span of 14 bases. Per germline, CDR1 DFQATT and CDR2 SNEGSKA (reference sequence). The CDR3 region is CSAWGRWSTEAFF. The CDR3 DNA is TGCAGTGCTTGGGGACGGTGGAGCACTGAAGCTTTCTTT.

This clonotype was counted between two and nine times. The chain employs TRBV6-5 and TRBJ2-1; maybe TRBD1 (5 bases). Germline CDR1 MNHEY, CDR2 SVGAGI. The CDR3 length is 13 residues. Trimming removed 5 bases at V and 4 bases at J, with 9 bases between. The CDR3 reads CASSHDSYNEQFF. CDR3 DNA sequence: TGTGCCAGCAGTCACGACAGTTACAATGAGCAGTTCTTC.

This clonotype was observed a handful of times. V usage is TRBV15 and J usage is TRBJ2-7; TRBD1 might be the D (5 bases). This CDR3 region has 15 residues. V dropped 0 bases and J dropped 0 bases, with 9 bases sitting between them. Germline assignment: CDR1 LNHNV and CDR2 YYDKDF (reference sequence). The CDR3: CATSRDQGTSYEQYF. In DNA, the CDR3 is TGTGCCACCAGCAGAGATCAGGGAACCTCCTACGAGCAGTACTTC.

This clonotype was counted between two and nine times. This chain links TRBV11-2 with TRBJ2-5; 9 nucleotides line up with TRBD2. J gave up 2 bases and V 4 bases, and 5 bases lay outside the gene matches. The germline CDR1 and CDR2 sequences are SGHAT and FQNNGV. The CDR3 runs to 15 residues. CDR3 in amino acids: CASSSAAGGQETQYF. Here the CDR3 DNA reads TGTGCCAGCAGCTCCGCAGCGGGGGGTCAAGAGACCCAGTACTTC.

This clonotype was counted between two and nine times. V gene TRBV6-2 or TRBV6-3 combines with J gene TRBJ2-2; 11 bases match TRBD2. The J segment lost 3 bases and the V segment lost 8 bases, leaving 5 bases of the junction unmatched. Germline-derived CDR1 and CDR2 are MNHEY and SVGEGT. The CDR3 spans 15 residues. CDR3 residues: CASRTSGSHTGELFF. DNA of the CDR3: TGTGCCAGCCGCACTAGCGGGAGTCACACCGGGGAGCTGTTTTTT.

The chain's CDR3 is CATGREGYSGANVLTF. The CDR3 DNA sequence: TGTGCCACCGGGCGTGAGGGGTACTCTGGGGCCAACGTCCTGACTTTC. The chain uses TRBV10-3 and TRBJ2-6; D possibly uses TRBD1 or TRBD2 (5 bases each). CDR3 length equals 16 residues. V was cut by 10 bases and J by 0 bases, with 16 bases left in between. The germline CDR1 and CDR2 sequences are ENHRY and SYGVKD.

This chain connects TRBV5-1 to TRBJ1-1; a weak D match, TRBD1 (5 bases). The CDR3 has 14 amino acids. Germline loops: CDR1 SGHRS, CDR2 YFSETQ. V lost 3 bases and J lost 3, with 12 bases in between. The CDR3 reads CASSWEAGDTEAFF. CDR3 DNA: TGCGCCAGCAGCTGGGAGGCGGGGGACACTGAAGCTTTCTTT.

The chain has TRBV3-1 and TRBJ2-5, with 11 bases lining up with TRBD2. The CDR3 contains 16 residues. V lost 5 bases and J lost 4; bases outside the gene matches: 9. The germline gives CDR1 LGHDT, CDR2 YNNKEL (reference sequence). The CDR3 here is CASSIGASGGRETQYF. The CDR3 coding sequence is TGTGCCAGCAGCATCGGGGCTAGCGGGGGGAGAGAGACCCAGTACTTC.